A selection of T cell receptor beta chains follows, all from one sample in a study of T cells of healthy individuals. Each CDR3 protein gets one entry after TCRdb re-called the 5' RACE reads with MiXCR. Of around 53,000 distinct CDR3 sequences in the sample, roughly 14% are singletons; the top ten hold roughly a sixth. These TCRs come from a human donor in good health. Both conserved end residues are part of each CDR3. D genes are given only for firm matches. Size tells how often a clone was seen (once, few, many) or the class of an expanded clone, and some rows leave it out.

d_call | j_call | v_call | clone_size | cdr3_nt | cdr3_aa
TRBD1 | TRBJ1-5 | TRBV24-1 | many | TGTGCCACCAGTGACCAGGGACAGGGTGCGATCGGCAATCAGCCCCAGCATTTT | CATSDQGQGAIGNQPQHF
. | TRBJ1-1 | TRBV20-1 | many | TGCAGTGCGGGGGGACACAACAATGGGGACACTGAAGCTTTCTTT | CSAGGHNNGDTEAFF
. | TRBJ2-3 | TRBV7-9 | few | TGTGCCAGCAGCTTAGCGGGGAGACTAAAGCATTTT | CASSLAGRLKHF
TRBD2 | TRBJ2-7 | TRBV4-3 | . | TGCGCCAGCAGCCAATTCTCTACAGGGACTAGCGGTTCCTACGAGCAGTACTTC | CASSQFSTGTSGSYEQYF
. | TRBJ2-5 | TRBV5-1 | . | TGCGCCAGCAGCTTGGGGGACGGGACCCAGTACTTC | CASSLGDGTQYF
TRBD1 | TRBJ1-1 | TRBV29-1 | . | TGCAGCGTGGATCCCGGGACAGGGAACACTGAAGCTTTCTTT | CSVDPGTGNTEAFF
. | TRBJ1-5 | TRBV7-4 | many | TGTGCCAGCTGCCCCCGGGATCCCATGGACCTTTATAGCAATCAGCCCCAGCATTTT | CASCPRDPMDLYSNQPQHF
. | TRBJ1-1 | TRBV4-3 | many | TGCGCCAGCAGCCAAGCCGTCTCAGGCCCGAACACTGAAGCTTTCTTT | CASSQAVSGPNTEAFF
TRBD2 | TRBJ2-5 | TRBV4-2 | many | TGTGCCAGCAGCCAAGATGGCTACGGGACTACTAGCGGTTTAGAGACCCAGTACTTC | CASSQDGYGTTSGLETQYF
. | TRBJ2-5 | TRBV7-9 | . | TGTGCCAGCAGCCGACTAGGAGAGACCCAGTACTTC | CASSRLGETQYF
TRBD2 | TRBJ2-7 | TRBV4-1 | . | TGCGCCAGCAGCCAACTTGCGGGAGCGACCTACGAGCAGTACTTC | CASSQLAGATYEQYF
TRBD2 | TRBJ2-1 | TRBV25-1 | few | TGTGCCAGCAGTGTAACGGGGGGGGCGGGTAATGAGCAGTTCTTC | CASSVTGGAGNEQFF
TRBD1 | TRBJ2-3 | TRBV5-1 | . | TGCGCCAGCAGCGGAGGGACAGGGCTTAGCACAGATACGCAGTATTTT | CASSGGTGLSTDTQYF